The 27 T cell receptor beta chains in this list originate from one sample, sequenced in a study of T cells in localized non-small cell lung cancer. Sequencing used immunoSEQ multiplex PCR; TCRdb keeps in-frame clones, though not all of them. The sample has around 96,000 clones, around 90% seen once. Sample: PBMCs, taken before any cancer treatment. Source of these receptors: a woman aged 40 to 75 with stage II squamous cell lung carcinoma.

The rearrangement uses TRBV7-2 and TRBJ2-1, with D tentatively TRBD2 (6 bases). Trimming cost V 1 base and J 3 bases, with 13 bases left between them. This CDR3 spans 16 amino acids. Germline V gene data show CDR1 as SGHTA and CDR2 as FQGNSA. The CDR3 region is CASSLGAGLSYNEQFF. The CDR3 DNA sequence: TGTGCCAGCAGCTTAGGTGCGGGGTTAAGCTACAATGAGCAGTTCTTC.

This chain joins TRBV20-1 and TRBJ2-3; D is uncertain. Germline V lookup: CDR1 DFQATT, CDR2 SNEGSKA (reference sequence). V was cut by 4 bases and J by 1 base, with 3 bases left in between. CDR3 length equals 11 residues. CDR3 residues: CSAKGTDTQYF. The CDR3 bases are TGCAGTGCTAAGGGCACAGATACGCAGTATTTT.

V is TRBV9 and J is TRBJ2-2; the match to TRBD1 covers 7 bases. Looked up from germline, CDR1 is SGDLS and CDR2 is YYNGEE. This CDR3 is 16 amino acids long. J was trimmed by 6 bases and V by 2 bases; bases with no gene match: 10. CDR3 protein: CASSVNRGQGSGELFF. Written as DNA, the CDR3 is TGTGCCAGCAGCGTCAATAGGGGGCAGGGATCCGGGGAGCTGTTTTTT.

This clone came up a few times. The chain links TRBV7-8 to TRBJ1-1; no clear D gene. CDR1 SGHVS and CDR2 FQNEAQ come from the germline V gene. CDR3 length equals 15 residues. V lost 5 bases and J lost 0, with 13 bases in between. CDR3 DNA: TGTGCCAGCAGCCCCCAGGTAAAATTGAACACTGAAGCTTTCTTT. Its protein product is CASSPQVKLNTEAFF.

V and J are TRBV11-2 and TRBJ1-2; D is possibly TRBD1 (6 bases). Trimming cost V 5 bases and J 8 bases, with 15 bases left between them. From germline, CDR1 is SGHAT and CDR2 FQNNGV. The CDR3 totals 13 residues. The CDR3 DNA sequence: TGTGCCAGCAGCCCGGACAGAGGAGGCGGCTACACCTTC. This sequence encodes CASSPDRGGGYTF.

The sample holds one count of this clone. This chain uses TRBV6-5 with TRBJ1-1, with D possibly being TRBD1 (5 bases). This CDR3 has 13 residues. Per germline, CDR1 MNHEY and CDR2 SVGAGI. Trimming pared 5 bases from V and 2 bases from J, leaving 9 bases between. Here the CDR3 DNA reads TGTGCCAGCAGTAAGACAGCTAACACTGAAGCTTTCTTT. This codes for CASSKTANTEAFF.

CDR3 coding DNA: TGTGCCAGCAGCCCGAGGATCGGGGAGCTGTTTTTT. Translating it yields CASSPRIGELFF. The chain uses TRBV4-2 and TRBJ2-2, with D unclear. Trimming pared 4 bases from V and 7 bases from J, leaving 7 bases between. The V gene's germline CDR1 is LGHNA and CDR2 YNFKEQ. This CDR3 has 12 residues.

V is TRBV15 and J is TRBJ2-1; 10 nucleotides align to TRBD2. The CDR3 consists of 16 residues. V dropped 0 bases and J dropped 8; count of bases not matched to a gene: 7. From germline, CDR1 is LNHNV and CDR2 YYDKDF (reference sequence). The CDR3 DNA reads as TGTGCCACCAGCAGAGATAAACTAGCGGGAAGCTATGAGCAGTTCTTC. Residues: CATSRDKLAGSYEQFF. The whole variable domain, filled in from reference TRBV15 and TRBJ2-1, reads DAMVIQNPRYQVTQFGKPVTLSCSQTLNHNVMYWYQQKSSQAPKLLFHYYDKDFNNEADTPDNFQSRRPNTSFCFLDIRSPGLGDTAMYLCATSRDKLAGSYEQFFGPGTRLTVL.

The J gene is TRBJ2-5, the V gene TRBV7-9; 9 bases align to TRBD1. CDR1 and CDR2 (germline): SEHNR, FQNEAQ (reference sequence). V lost 4 bases and J lost 2; bases outside the gene matches: 8. CDR3 length: 16 residues. Written as DNA, the CDR3 is TGTGCCAGCAGCTCGTGGACAGGGGTAGGTCAAGAGACCCAGTACTTC. Translated: CASSSWTGVGQETQYF.

This chain connects TRBV19 to TRBJ1-5; TRBD1 is a possible D gene (6 bases). V shed 9 bases and J shed 0 bases, with 15 bases lying between them. Looked up from germline, CDR1 is LNHDA and CDR2 is SQIVND (reference sequence). This CDR3 contains 15 residues. In DNA, the CDR3 is TGTGCCAGCTGGCATCGGGGACATAGCAATCAGCCCCAGCATTTT. This encodes CASWHRGHSNQPQHF.

This chain connects TRBV5-1 to TRBJ1-1; no reliable D call. The CDR3 loop spans 14 amino acids. The V gene lost 7 bases and the J gene lost 1 base, with 14 bases spanning the gap. The V gene's germline CDR1 is SGHRS and CDR2 YFSETQ. As DNA, the CDR3 is TGCGCCAGCCGCCAAGAGACCTCGAACACTGAAGCTTTCTTT. It translates to CASRQETSNTEAFF.

This chain joins TRBV14 and TRBJ2-1; tentative D call: TRBD2 (5 bases). This CDR3 has 16 amino acids. Germline lookup yields CDR1 SGHDN and CDR2 FVKESK. Trimming removed 0 bases from V and 7 bases from J, with 16 bases in between. DNA for the CDR3: TGTGCCAGCAGCCAAGATCGAACTAGTCTTAGGAATGAGCAGTTCTTC. Translated, it gives CASSQDRTSLRNEQFF. Using reference TRBV14 and TRBJ2-1 for the parts outside the CDR3, the full variable domain is EAGVTQFPSHSVIEKGQTVTLRCDPISGHDNLYWYRRVMGKEIKFLLHFVKESKQDESGMPNNRFLAERTGGTYSTLKVQPAELEDSGVYFCASSQDRTSLRNEQFFGPGTRLTVL.

The chain has TRBV25-1 and TRBJ1-4; the D is unclear. CDR3 size: 13 residues. V shed 6 bases and J shed 0 bases, with 5 bases lying between them. Germline-derived CDR1 and CDR2 are MGHDK and SYGVNS. The CDR3 DNA is TGTGCCAGCAGGGGTGCAACTAATGAAAAACTGTTTTTT. Encoded protein: CASRGATNEKLFF.

This chain connects TRBV19 to TRBJ2-3, with D perhaps matching TRBD2 (6 bases). This CDR3 has 15 residues. CDR1 is LNHDA, CDR2 SQIVND, per germline (reference sequence). V was cut by 1 base and J by 3 bases, with 11 bases left in between. The CDR3 loop is CASSIARLGTDTQYF. The CDR3 region has the DNA TGTGCCAGTAGTATAGCCCGACTAGGTACAGATACGCAGTATTTT.

The chain links TRBV6-1 to TRBJ1-6; maybe TRBD1 (6 bases). This CDR3 has 15 residues. CDR1 MNHNS and CDR2 SASEGT come from the germline V gene. V was clipped by 4 bases and J by 8 bases, with 15 bases between them. The CDR3 bases are TGTGCCAGCAGTGCTCGGGGGCCAGGCGATTCACCCCTCCACTTT. Translating it yields CASSARGPGDSPLHF.

This chain connects TRBV4-2 to TRBJ2-1, with TRBD2 matching 13 bases. V shed 8 bases, J shed 7 bases, and the junction held 11 bases outside the gene matches. The CDR3 runs 16 residues. Germline V gene sequence: CDR1 LGHNA, CDR2 YNFKEQ. This CDR3 reads CASGPSETSGGNEQFF. The DNA for the CDR3 is TGTGCCAGCGGCCCGTCCGAGACTAGCGGGGGGAATGAGCAGTTCTTC.

The genes are TRBV30 and TRBJ1-5; D perhaps matches TRBD1 (5 bases). The germline V gene has CDR1 GTSNPN and CDR2 SVGIG (reference sequence). There are 14 residues in the CDR3. The V end was cut by 1 base, the J end by 5 bases, with 12 bases between. The CDR3 is CAWSAGGEYQPQHF. The CDR3 DNA reads as TGTGCCTGGAGTGCCGGGGGGGAATATCAGCCCCAGCATTTT.

This clone was found once. The chain couples TRBV7-2 to TRBJ2-2, with a tentative D call TRBD2 (5 bases). This CDR3 has 17 residues. The germline V and J ends were trimmed by 0 bases and 6 bases, with 17 bases remaining between them. In germline, CDR1 is SGHTA, CDR2 FQGNSA. The CDR3 nucleotides are TGTGCCAGCAGCTTAGCTTCGGGGAGCCGGGATCCCGGGGAGCTGTTTTTT. Its protein is CASSLASGSRDPGELFF.

The CDR3 region is CASTPGTYMTGELFF. CDR3 nucleotide sequence: TGTGCCAGCACGCCAGGGACTTATATGACCGGGGAGCTGTTTTTT. The rearrangement uses TRBV6-6 and TRBJ2-2, with D perhaps TRBD2 (6 bases). Germline CDR1 reads MNHNY; CDR2 reads SVGAGI (reference sequence). The V and J ends lost 7 bases and 5 bases respectively, with 17 bases between them. The CDR3 runs to 15 residues.

The V gene is TRBV5-4, the J gene TRBJ1-1; TRBD1 is a possible D gene (5 bases). Trimming removed 0 bases from V and 7 bases from J, with 19 bases in between. The germline V gene has CDR1 SGHNT and CDR2 YYREEE (reference sequence). The length of the CDR3 is 16 residues. The chain's CDR3 is CASSLDGGFQGVEAFF. For the CDR3, the DNA is TGTGCCAGCAGCTTGGACGGGGGGTTTCAGGGAGTTGAAGCTTTCTTT.

This clone has just one count. The chain couples TRBV2 to TRBJ1-1; no reliable D call. Germline CDR1 and CDR2: SNHLY and FYNNEI. The CDR3 is 16 amino acids. The V end lost 1 base, the J end lost 4 bases, and 16 bases lay between the germline ends. The chain's CDR3 is CASSEDAGRDGTEAFF. The DNA of the CDR3 is TGTGCCAGCAGTGAAGATGCGGGTCGGGATGGCACTGAAGCTTTCTTT.

This sequence joins TRBV29-1 and TRBJ1-6; tentative D call: TRBD1 (5 bases). Trimming stripped 7 bases from V and 6 bases from J, with 16 bases between. The CDR3 spans 14 residues. Germline V gene sequence: CDR1 SQVTM, CDR2 ANQGSEA. CDR3 protein: CSASSGTGNSPLHF. In nucleotides, the CDR3 is TGCAGCGCCTCCTCGGGGACCGGTAATTCACCCCTCCACTTT.

The chain employs TRBV19 and TRBJ2-2; D is perhaps TRBD1 (5 bases). The CDR3 runs to 13 residues. The germline CDR1 and CDR2 sequences are LNHDA and SQIVND (reference sequence). V lost 8 bases and J 0 bases, leaving 7 bases between the germline ends. CDR3 sequence reads: CASRTPNTGELFF. The CDR3 coding sequence is TGTGCCAGTCGGACACCGAACACCGGGGAGCTGTTTTTT.

The chain combines TRBV10-1 with TRBJ2-7; D might be TRBD2 (7 bases). V was trimmed by 3 bases and J by 2 bases, leaving 17 bases between them. This CDR3 is 16 amino acids long. Germline CDR1 and CDR2: WNHNN and SYGVQD (reference sequence). The CDR3 here is CASSDMGGGLPYEQYF. The CDR3 DNA is TGCGCCAGCAGTGACATGGGAGGGGGTTTACCCTACGAGCAGTACTTC.

The chain links TRBV5-4 to TRBJ2-5; D perhaps matches TRBD2 (6 bases). In germline, CDR1 is SGHNT, CDR2 YYREEE (reference sequence). V lost 4 bases and J lost 5, with 15 bases in between. The CDR3 is 14 amino acids. CDR3 in amino acids: CASSPAGPRETQYF. CDR3 coding DNA: TGTGCCAGCAGCCCCGCGGGGCCAAGGGAGACCCAGTACTTC.

The gene calls are TRBV7-9 and TRBJ1-3; D is ambiguous. V was trimmed by 8 bases and J by 0 bases, leaving 8 bases between them. The CDR3 consists of 13 residues. Looked up from germline, CDR1 is SEHNR and CDR2 is FQNEAQ (reference sequence). This CDR3 is CASVSSSGNTIYF. In nucleotides, the CDR3 is TGTGCCAGCGTCAGTAGCTCTGGAAACACCATATATTTT.

Here the CDR3 DNA reads TGCGCCAGCAGCTTGGCCGGGACAGGGAATCAGCCCCAGCATTTT. This encodes CASSLAGTGNQPQHF. The chain couples TRBV5-1 to TRBJ1-5, with 9 bases fitting TRBD1. The CDR3 is made up of 15 amino acids. Germline CDR1 reads SGHRS; CDR2 reads YFSETQ. The V gene end was trimmed by 0 bases and the J gene end by 4 bases; junction bases not matched to a gene: 2.